What follows describes a single T cell receptor (beta chain). Its antigen remains unknown. Here immunoSEQ multiplex PCR was the method, and the copy in TCRdb shows in-frame clones only, minus some. The data contain around 160,000 clones, over 80% of them singletons. This CDR3 has 14 amino acids. Germline CDR1 GTSNPN, CDR2 SVGIG (reference sequence). With V trimmed by 0 bases and J by 6 bases, 2 bases remained unmatched. The data were obtained in a study of T cell responses to AZD1222 COVID-19 vaccine. The study, taken as a whole, reports: Spike-specific TCRs gained breadth and depth after people received two AZD1222 doses. Among vaccine-associated CD4 TCRs, coverage spanned spike, with dominance at 160-218 and 743-854. Donors, mostly white British, included more females; clonal diversity was possibly underestimated. Among spike-specific TCRs, nearly half reportedly target unmutated variant regions.

The sequenced sample was peripheral blood, obtained 28 days after the second AZD1222 dose. The chain couples TRBV30 to TRBJ1-2; the match to TRBD1 covers 12 bases. The origin of this receptor is an adult who received the AZD1222 COVID-19 vaccine. CDR3 amino acids: CAWSVGTGGNGYTF. CDR3 in DNA: TGTGCCTGGAGTGTAGGGACAGGGGGCAATGGCTACACCTTC.